The TCR beta chain described here comes from a study of beta chain features in type 1 diabetes. Overall study results and limits: Junctions at VDJ sites from type 1 diabetes patients had fewer insertions and more deletions. Relative to healthy donors, patients appeared to have naive, central memory and Treg TCRB repertoires that were more similar.

The sample holds a few counts of this clone. Its antigen is as yet unknown. The CDR3 sequence is 18 residues long. From germline, CDR1 is SGHTA and CDR2 FQGNSA. J lost 1 base, V lost 2 bases, and 9 bases had no gene match. Every isolated RNA sample was fully reverse transcribed, so sequencing captured expressed TCRB transcripts. Each sample of naive, central memory or regulatory T cells had, on average, approximately 4 million reads. Sequencing was performed with immunoSEQ multiplex PCR; in TCRdb, only in-frame clones are kept and a portion is missing. The sample lists fewer than 900,000 clones, roughly 16% seen once, with 0.023% in the top ten.

This clonotype was obtained from a woman younger than 35 in good health. The sample was naive CD4+ T cells from blood. The rearrangement links TRBV7-2 to TRBJ2-7; 12 bases agree with TRBD2. The CDR3 DNA reads as TGTGCCAGCAGCTTATGGGCTAGCGGGAGGGCCGGGTCCTACGAGCAGTACTTC. Translation: CASSLWASGRAGSYEQYF.